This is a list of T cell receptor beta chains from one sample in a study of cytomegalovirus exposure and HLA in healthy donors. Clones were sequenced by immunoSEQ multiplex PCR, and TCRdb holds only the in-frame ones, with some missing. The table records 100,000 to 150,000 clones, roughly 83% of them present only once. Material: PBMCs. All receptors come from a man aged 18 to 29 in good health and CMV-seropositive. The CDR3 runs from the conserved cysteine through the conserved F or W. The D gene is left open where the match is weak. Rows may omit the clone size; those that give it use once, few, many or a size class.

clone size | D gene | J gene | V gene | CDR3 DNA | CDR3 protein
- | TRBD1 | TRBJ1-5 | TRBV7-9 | TGTTCCAGCAGCTCAGAGGGACAGGGAAGGAATCAGCCCCAGCATTTT | CSSSSEGQGRNQPQHF
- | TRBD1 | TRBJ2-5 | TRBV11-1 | TGTGCCAGCAGCTCTTACGACAGGGGGCTAGGTTTGAAGACCCAGTACTTC | CASSSYDRGLGLKTQYF
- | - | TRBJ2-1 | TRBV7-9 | TGTGCCAGCAGCTCAACCGGGACAAAACACAATGAGCAGTTCTTC | CASSSTGTKHNEQFF
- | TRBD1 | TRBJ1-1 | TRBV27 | TGTGCCAGCAGTTTAGGGACAGGGATCATGAACACTGAAGCTTTCTTT | CASSLGTGIMNTEAFF
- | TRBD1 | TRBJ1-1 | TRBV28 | TGTGCCAGCAGTTCACCCAAAGCAGGGGGCTCCACTGAAGCTTTCTTT | CASSSPKAGGSTEAFF
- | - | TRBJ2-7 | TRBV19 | TGTGCCAGTAGTCCTGGTCAGGCGATCTACGAGCAGTACTTC | CASSPGQAIYEQYF
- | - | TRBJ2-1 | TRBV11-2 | TGTGCCAGCAGCCTTACAGGGCTCGATAGCTCCTACAATGAGCAGTTCTTC | CASSLTGLDSSYNEQFF
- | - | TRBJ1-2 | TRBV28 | TGTGCCAGCAGTTCGCCGGGACAAAATGCCGATGGCTACACCTTC | CASSSPGQNADGYTF
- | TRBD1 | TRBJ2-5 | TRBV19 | TGTGCCAGTAGTACCGCGGACAGGGGCGGACAAGAGACCCAGTACTTC | CASSTADRGGQETQYF
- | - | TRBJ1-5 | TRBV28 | TGTGCCAGCAGTTGGACAGTTATAGCTCAGCCCCAGCATTTT | CASSWTVIAQPQHF
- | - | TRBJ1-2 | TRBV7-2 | TGTGCCAGCAGCCCCCGGGACAAGGCCAACTATGGCTACACCTTC | CASSPRDKANYGYTF
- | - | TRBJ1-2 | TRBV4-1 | TGCGCCAGCAGCCATCCCCGGACAGCCCCGGGCTACACCTTC | CASSHPRTAPGYTF
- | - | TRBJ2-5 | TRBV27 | TGTGCCAGCAGTTTAGAGGGAATCCAAGAGACCCAGTACTTC | CASSLEGIQETQYF
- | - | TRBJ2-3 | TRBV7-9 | TGTGCCAGCAGCCAAGGACTAACCGTCACAGATACGCAGTATTTT | CASSQGLTVTDTQYF
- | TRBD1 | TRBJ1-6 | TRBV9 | TGTGCCACCCTGGCCGAAGGACAGGACTCACCCCTCCACTTT | CATLAEGQDSPLHF
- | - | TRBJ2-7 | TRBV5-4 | TGTGCCAGCACCGACACAGGGTACGAGCAGTACTTC | CASTDTGYEQYF
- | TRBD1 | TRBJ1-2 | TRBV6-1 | TGTGCCAGCATTCTGGACAGGGGGGCCTATGGCTACACCTTC | CASILDRGAYGYTF
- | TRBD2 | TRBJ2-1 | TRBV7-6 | TGTGCCAGCAGCTCACCGGGACTACTATCCTACAATGAGCAGTTCTTC | CASSSPGLLSYNEQFF
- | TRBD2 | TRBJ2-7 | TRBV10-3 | TGTGCCATCAGTGATTCCGCTTTGACTAGCGGGGGGTACGAGCAGTACTTC | CAISDSALTSGGYEQYF
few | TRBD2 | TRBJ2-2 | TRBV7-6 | TGTGCCAGCAGCTCGACTAGCGGGGGGATCGGGGAGCTGTTTTTT | CASSSTSGGIGELFF
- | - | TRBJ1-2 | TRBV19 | TGTGCTAGCTCCTCCGGGGGGGCGAACTATGGCTACACCTTC | CASSSGGANYGYTF
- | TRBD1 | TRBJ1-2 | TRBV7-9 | TGTGCCAGCAGCTTGGGAATTTCGACAGGGCCCTATGGCTACACCTTC | CASSLGISTGPYGYTF
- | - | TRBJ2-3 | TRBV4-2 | TGTGCCAGCAGCCCTGGACAGAAATCTAGCACAGATACGCAGTATTTT | CASSPGQKSSTDTQYF
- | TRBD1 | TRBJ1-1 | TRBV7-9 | TGTGCCAGCAGCCCTAATTTAAACAGGGGGCTGGCCACTGAAGCTTTCTTT | CASSPNLNRGLATEAFF
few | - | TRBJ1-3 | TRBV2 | TGTGCCAGCAGTGAAAGCAGGGGAAACACCATATATTTT | CASSESRGNTIYF
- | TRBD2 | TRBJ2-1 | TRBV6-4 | TGTGCCAGCAGTGTGAGCGGGGGGGCTCACAATGAGCAGTTCTTC | CASSVSGGAHNEQFF
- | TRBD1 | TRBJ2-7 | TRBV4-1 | TGCGCCAGCAGCCAATACTGGACAGGAGAAAACAGGGGCTCCTACGAGCAGTACTTC | CASSQYWTGENRGSYEQYF
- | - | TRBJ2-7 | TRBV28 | TGTGCCAGCAGTTTATTAGGTAACCCGACAGGCCTCACTAGGCGGGAGCAGTACTTC | CASSLLGNPTGLTRREQYF